This entry describes one T cell receptor (beta chain). Its antigen is unidentified. The CDR3 runs to 18 residues. V shed 4 bases, J shed 5 bases, and the junction held 14 bases outside the gene matches. Germline CDR1 SGHVS, CDR2 FQNEAQ. This specimen comes from a study of cytomegalovirus exposure and HLA in healthy donors. Whole-study results and caveats: Analysis performed later showed TCR beta chains linked to HLA being more clonally expanded than equally common others.

Amplification used 60 Vbeta primers and 13 Jbeta primers. Clones were sequenced by immunoSEQ multiplex PCR, and TCRdb holds only the in-frame ones, with some missing. The data show approximately 290,000 clones, with 75% to 85% seen just once and about 0.3% held by the top ten. The receptor comes from a girl aged 2 to 10 in good health and CMV-seronegative. The J gene is TRBJ2-2, the V gene TRBV7-8; 9 bases are a match to TRBD2. What was sequenced was PBMCs. The CDR3 sequence is CASSSIVTAGGHTGELFF. The CDR3, as DNA: TGTGCCAGCAGCTCTATAGTGACAGCGGGGGGCCATACCGGGGAGCTGTTTTTT. Variable domain in full (rest from reference TRBV7-8 and TRBJ2-2): GAGVSQSPRYKVAKRGQDVALRCDPISGHVSLFWYQQALGQGPEFLTYFQNEAQLDKSGLPSDRFFAERPEGSVSTLKIQRTQQEDSAVYLCASSSIVTAGGHTGELFFGEGSRLTVL.